This is a list of T cell receptor beta chains from one sample in a study of blood T cell repertoires in COVID-19. Profiling relied on immunoSEQ multiplex PCR, and the TCRdb table lists in-frame clones only, not all of them. This sample has approximately 84,000 clones, with around 80% found just once. The material sequenced was peripheral blood. The receptors were sampled from an elderly woman with acute or convalescent COVID-19. Each CDR3 is given with its conserved first and last residue. Clone size is shown for a subset of rows, as once, few, many or a class of expanded clone.

j_call: TRBJ2-3; clone_size: NA; v_call: TRBV5-4; cdr3_aa: CASSRSRGASTDTQYF
j_call: TRBJ2-1; clone_size: NA; v_call: TRBV5-1; cdr3_aa: CASSLDRGRYNEQFF
j_call: TRBJ2-7; clone_size: few; v_call: TRBV3-1/TRBV3-2; cdr3_aa: CASSDRVHEQYF
j_call: TRBJ2-1; clone_size: NA; v_call: TRBV7-9; cdr3_aa: CASSLTGYNEQFF
j_call: TRBJ1-2; clone_size: NA; v_call: TRBV9; cdr3_aa: CASSAKPNQGKGGYTF
j_call: TRBJ2-1; clone_size: NA; v_call: TRBV7-9; cdr3_aa: CASSLAIGGEDEQFF
j_call: TRBJ1-2; clone_size: NA; v_call: TRBV14; cdr3_aa: CASSQVTGWNYGYTF
j_call: TRBJ1-6; clone_size: once; v_call: TRBV9; cdr3_aa: CASSVGGTWNSPLHF
j_call: TRBJ2-7; clone_size: once; v_call: TRBV5-1; cdr3_aa: CASRGQGLGEQYF
j_call: TRBJ2-1; clone_size: NA; v_call: TRBV7-9; cdr3_aa: CASSLGGGSYNEQFF
j_call: TRBJ1-5; clone_size: NA; v_call: TRBV29-1; cdr3_aa: CSVEDSTTGGNQPQHF
j_call: TRBJ1-1; clone_size: NA; v_call: TRBV10-3; cdr3_aa: CAITTREGTEAFF
j_call: TRBJ2-1; clone_size: few; v_call: TRBV7-9; cdr3_aa: CASSLDSSYNEQFF
j_call: TRBJ2-7; clone_size: NA; v_call: TRBV7-2; cdr3_aa: CASSPGQGEFYEQYF
j_call: TRBJ2-7; clone_size: NA; v_call: TRBV19; cdr3_aa: CASSVLAGPYEQYF
j_call: TRBJ1-4; clone_size: NA; v_call: TRBV18; cdr3_aa: CASSSSSDEKLFF
j_call: TRBJ1-1; clone_size: NA; v_call: TRBV5-6; cdr3_aa: CASSLRIRTTNTEAFF
j_call: TRBJ2-3; clone_size: NA; v_call: TRBV19; cdr3_aa: CASRPQRPKPTDTQYF
j_call: TRBJ1-2; clone_size: NA; v_call: TRBV28; cdr3_aa: CASRDDRGPGYTF
j_call: TRBJ2-7; clone_size: NA; v_call: TRBV6-2/TRBV6-3; cdr3_aa: CASSYPTSGSVSYEQYF
j_call: TRBJ2-1; clone_size: NA; v_call: TRBV24-1; cdr3_aa: CATSDTGTSGRSYNEQFF
j_call: TRBJ2-1; clone_size: NA; v_call: TRBV7-2; cdr3_aa: CASAFQRELRSSYNEQFF
j_call: TRBJ2-5; clone_size: NA; v_call: TRBV11-3; cdr3_aa: CASSLVVREETQYF
j_call: TRBJ2-7; clone_size: NA; v_call: TRBV18; cdr3_aa: CASSLSTGGHEQYF
j_call: TRBJ2-7; clone_size: NA; v_call: TRBV9; cdr3_aa: CASSASGTSGAYEQYF
j_call: TRBJ2-2; clone_size: once; v_call: TRBV5-6; cdr3_aa: CASSLLLLEGRAGELFF